This T cell receptor (beta chain) comes out of a study of tissue T cells after allogeneic stem cell transplantation. For the study at large: Pathologist H&E review favored samples with visible lymphocytes for sequencing among multiple samples.

This clone was seen a handful of times. Its specificity is not known. Study results and limitations: The study did not identify alloreactive or antigen-specific tissue TCRs, and some clones might be persisting host cells. Tissue-detected TCR repertoire was only partly captured by blood and spleen T cells.

TCRbeta CDR3 was sequenced at survey depth with template counts. Produced via immunoSEQ multiplex PCR; TCRdb's table is partial and in-frame only. The repertoire holds roughly 9,000 clones, with 60% to 80% as singletons. V trimming: 5 bases; J trimming: 6 bases; junction bases outside the gene matches: 9. CDR3 length equals 14 residues. The V gene's germline CDR1 is MNHEY and CDR2 SVGAGI. The clonotype was recovered from a male donor older than 55 with lung cancer. The gene calls are TRBV6-5 and TRBJ2-7; 8 positions agree with TRBD2. The input for sequencing was tissue from the stomach, taken at autopsy. CDR3 sequence: CASSSSGGPLEQYF. The DNA for the CDR3 is TGTGCCAGCAGTAGCTCGGGAGGGCCACTCGAGCAGTACTTC.